This T cell receptor (beta chain) was identified in a study of T cell responses to AZD1222 COVID-19 vaccine. The study's findings and limits: Receipt of two AZD1222 doses was followed by a rise in Spike-specific TCR breadth and depth.

CDR1 LNHDA and CDR2 SQIVND come from the germline V gene (reference sequence). Trimming at V came to 3 bases and at J to 0 bases, leaving 3 bases not matched to a gene. The CDR3 loop spans 15 amino acids. Note on this clone: Its specificity is unknown.

Data came from immunoSEQ multiplex PCR; TCRdb stores just in-frame clones and leaves some out. The sample contains roughly 160,000 clones, 93% of which appear only once. This specimen was peripheral blood, taken on day 0 of AZD1222 vaccination. This chain links TRBV19 with TRBJ2-7; 9 bases line up with TRBD1. This receptor was taken from an adult in good health. The chain's CDR3 is CASSIRQGGSYEQYF. CDR3 DNA sequence: TGTGCCAGTAGTATCAGACAGGGGGGCTCCTACGAGCAGTACTTC.